This T cell receptor (beta chain) was identified in a study of Ad26.COV2.S vaccination and SARS-CoV-2 variants. Germline lookup yields CDR1 SNHLY and CDR2 FYNNEI. V was pared by 3 bases and J by 5 bases, with 7 bases of the junction left unmatched. There are 15 residues in the CDR3. Noted treatment: some 20 received Ad26.COV2.S at low or high dose, single or two shots; roughly five received placebo; per-sample allocation not given. Each sample was drawn 63 days after the first injection (of vaccine or placebo). Here immunoSEQ multiplex PCR was the method, and the copy in TCRdb shows in-frame clones only, minus some. The sample holds about 500,000 clones, about 88% seen once.

The chain uses TRBV2 and TRBJ1-2; 9 bases map to TRBD1. The sample here was peripheral blood, taken in a trial of Ad26.COV2.S vaccine versus placebo. This clonotype was obtained from a person between 18 and 60 years old who received the Ad26.COV2.S COVID-19 vaccine or a placebo. The CDR3 DNA reads as TGTGCCAGCAGTGAGATTAAAGGACAGGGGTATGGCTACACCTTC. Its protein is CASSEIKGQGYGYTF.